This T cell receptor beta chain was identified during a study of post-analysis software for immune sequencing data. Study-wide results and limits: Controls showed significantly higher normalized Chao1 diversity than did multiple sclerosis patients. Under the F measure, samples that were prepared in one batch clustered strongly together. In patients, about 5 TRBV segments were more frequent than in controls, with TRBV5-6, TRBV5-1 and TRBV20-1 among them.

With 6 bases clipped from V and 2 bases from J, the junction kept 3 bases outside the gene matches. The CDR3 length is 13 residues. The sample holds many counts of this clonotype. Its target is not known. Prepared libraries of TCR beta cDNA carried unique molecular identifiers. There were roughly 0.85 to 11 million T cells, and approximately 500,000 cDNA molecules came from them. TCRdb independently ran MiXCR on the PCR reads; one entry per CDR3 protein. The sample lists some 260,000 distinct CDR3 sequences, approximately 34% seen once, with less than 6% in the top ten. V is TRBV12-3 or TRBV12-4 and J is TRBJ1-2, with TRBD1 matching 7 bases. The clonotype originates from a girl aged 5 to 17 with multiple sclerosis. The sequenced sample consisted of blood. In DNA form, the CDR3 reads TGTGCCAGCAGGTCGACAGGGAACTATGGCTACACCTTC. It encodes CASRSTGNYGYTF.